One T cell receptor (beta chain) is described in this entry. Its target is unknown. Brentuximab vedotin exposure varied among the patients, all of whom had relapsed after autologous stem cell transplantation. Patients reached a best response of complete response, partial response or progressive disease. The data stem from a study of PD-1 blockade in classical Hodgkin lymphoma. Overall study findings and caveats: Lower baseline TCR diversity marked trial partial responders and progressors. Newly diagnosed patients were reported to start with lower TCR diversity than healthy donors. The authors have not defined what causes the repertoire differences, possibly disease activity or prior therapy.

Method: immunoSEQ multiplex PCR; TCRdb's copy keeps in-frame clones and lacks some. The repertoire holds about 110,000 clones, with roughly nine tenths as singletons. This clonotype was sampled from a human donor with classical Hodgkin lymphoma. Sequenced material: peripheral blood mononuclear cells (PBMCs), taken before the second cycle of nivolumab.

For the CDR3, the DNA is TGTGCCAGCGGCCCTGGGGGATACGAGCAGTACTTC. It codes for CASGPGGYEQYF. This rearrangement joins TRBV6-6 to TRBJ2-7; perhaps D is TRBD1 or TRBD2 (5 bases each). Germline V gene data show CDR1 as MNHNY and CDR2 as SVGAGI (reference sequence). V shed 8 bases and J shed 4 bases, with 12 bases lying between them. CDR3 length: 12 residues.